A selection of T cell receptor beta chains follows, all from one sample in a study of identical twins. TCRdb passed the 5' RACE reads through MiXCR, listing each CDR3 protein once. The sample lists roughly 630,000 distinct CDR3 sequences; 7% to 7.5% were seen once. In addition, the sample was reused for a study of yellow fever vaccine responses in identical twins.

The sequenced sample was PBMCs. The receptors derive from a woman under 30 in good health. Each CDR3 is given with its conserved first and last residue. The D gene is left open where the match is weak. Clone size is given for some rows only: seen once, a few or many times, or a class if the clone is expanded.

>TRBJ1-6|NA|NA|TRBV6-1
CASRPRSNSPLHF
TGTGCCAGCAGGCCCCGGAGCAATTCACCCCTCCACTTT
>TRBJ2-4|few|NA|TRBV7-9
CASSSRTGGNIQYF
TGTGCCAGCAGCTCACGGACTGGCGGAAACATTCAGTACTTC
>TRBJ2-5|few|NA|TRBV2
CASTKSDPWETQYF
TGTGCCAGCACCAAATCGGACCCGTGGGAGACCCAGTACTTC
>TRBJ2-5|NA|NA|TRBV29-1
CGGPVGGNRGVETQYF
TGCGGGGGGCCCGTAGGAGGGAACAGGGGAGTAGAGACCCAGTACTTC
>TRBJ2-1|few|TRBD2|TRBV4-1
CASSRGTTNNEQFF
TGCGCCAGCAGCCGGGGGACTACAAACAATGAGCAGTTCTTC
>TRBJ1-2|few|NA|TRBV5-1
CASSPQGTNYGYTF
TGCGCCAGCAGCCCCCAGGGGACCAACTATGGCTACACCTTC
>TRBJ1-3|few|NA|TRBV5-1
CASSPEGPQSGNTIYF
TGCGCCAGCAGCCCGGAAGGGCCTCAATCTGGAAACACCATATATTTT
>TRBJ2-3|many|NA|TRBV20-1
CSASSPGQSSTDTQYF
TGCAGTGCTAGCAGCCCGGGACAATCTAGCACAGATACGCAGTATTTT
>TRBJ1-3|many|NA|TRBV3-1
CASSQSGNTIYF
TGTGCCAGCAGCCAAAGTGGAAACACCATATATTTT
>TRBJ2-1|NA|TRBD2|TRBV4-2
CASSQDSGAGVEQFF
TGTGCCAGCAGCCAAGATAGCGGGGCCGGAGTTGAGCAGTTCTTC
>TRBJ1-3|few|NA|TRBV24-1
CATTQPGNTIYF
TGTGCCACCACCCAGCCAGGAAACACCATATATTTT
>TRBJ1-3|few|NA|TRBV7-9
CASSLALGSNSGNTIYF
TGTGCCAGCAGCTTAGCGCTGGGGTCGAACTCTGGAAACACCATATATTTT
>TRBJ2-4|many|NA|TRBV12-3/TRBV12-4
CASSGHRYIQYF
TGTGCCAGCAGTGGACATCGGTACATTCAGTACTTC
>TRBJ1-2|few|TRBD1|TRBV12-3/TRBV12-4
CASSMGTGHYGYTF
TGTGCCAGCAGTATGGGGACAGGTCACTATGGCTACACCTTC
>TRBJ2-1|few|NA|TRBV6-1
CASSEGQGRWNEQFF
TGTGCCAGCAGTGAAGGTCAGGGGCGGTGGAATGAGCAGTTCTTC
>TRBJ2-4|few|TRBD1|TRBV5-1
CASSWSGGRAKNIQYF
TGCGCCAGCAGCTGGTCAGGGGGCCGGGCCAAAAACATTCAGTACTTC
>TRBJ2-1|few|TRBD2|TRBV4-1
CASSQLAGVNNEQFF
TGCGCCAGCAGCCAACTAGCGGGGGTAAACAATGAGCAGTTCTTC
>TRBJ2-6|many|NA|TRBV4-2
CASSQDVFSGANVLTF
TGTGCCAGCAGCCAAGATGTGTTTTCTGGGGCCAACGTCCTGACTTTC
>TRBJ2-7|NA|NA|TRBV12-3/TRBV12-4
CASSSPGRGLSSYEQYF
TGTGCCAGCAGTTCCCCCGGGAGGGGGCTAAGCTCCTACGAGCAGTACTTC
>TRBJ2-4|many|NA|TRBV25-1
CASSYTGGREYF
TGTGCCAGCAGTTATACCGGGGGGCGTGAGTACTTC
>TRBJ2-4|few|NA|TRBV5-6
CASSSRRFINIQYF
TGTGCCAGCAGCTCTCGACGGTTTATTAACATTCAGTACTTC
>TRBJ1-1|many|NA|TRBV2
CASKRLDTEAFF
TGTGCCAGCAAAAGGCTTGACACTGAAGCTTTCTTT
>TRBJ2-7|NA|NA|TRBV12-3/TRBV12-4
CASSWGGREQYF
TGTGCCAGCAGTTGGGGAGGTCGGGAGCAGTACTTC
>TRBJ1-6|few|NA|TRBV27
CASSLSPLMANSPLHF
TGTGCCAGCAGTTTATCGCCCTTAATGGCAAATTCACCCCTCCACTTT
>TRBJ2-1|NA|NA|TRBV28
CASSSPRLGDPNEQFF
TGTGCCAGCAGTTCCCCTAGACTAGGAGATCCGAATGAGCAGTTCTTC
>TRBJ2-5|NA|NA|TRBV12-3/TRBV12-4
CASSLRRVETQYF
TGTGCCAGCAGTTTACGCAGGGTCGAGACCCAGTACTTC
>TRBJ2-3|few|NA|TRBV20-1
CSAPAGDNTDTQYF
TGCAGTGCTCCAGCTGGGGACAACACAGATACGCAGTATTTT
>TRBJ1-6|few|NA|TRBV7-2
CASSGPGPVNSPLHF
TGTGCCAGCAGCGGTCCGGGACCGGTTAATTCACCCCTCCACTTT
>TRBJ1-5|many|NA|TRBV12-3/TRBV12-4
CASSFMRVNQPQHF
TGTGCCAGCAGTTTTATGAGGGTAAATCAGCCCCAGCATTTT
>TRBJ1-6|NA|NA|TRBV6-2/TRBV6-3
CASKNTPFGYNSPLHF
TGTGCCAGCAAAAACACCCCATTCGGGTATAATTCACCCCTCCACTTT
>TRBJ1-1|NA|NA|TRBV18
CASSFRTGSYTEAFF
TGTGCCAGCTCGTTCCGCACAGGGTCCTACACTGAAGCTTTCTTT
>TRBJ1-5|NA|NA|TRBV20-1
CSAQRGISQPQHF
TGCAGTGCCCAGCGGGGAATTAGTCAGCCCCAGCATTTT
>TRBJ2-6|many|NA|TRBV12-3/TRBV12-4
CASSLVGSGANVLTF
TGTGCCAGCAGTTTAGTTGGGTCAGGGGCCAACGTCCTGACTTTC
>TRBJ2-5|NA|TRBD1|TRBV29-1
CSVIRGLGETQYF
TGCAGCGTAATCAGGGGGCTGGGGGAGACCCAGTACTTC
>TRBJ2-1|many|TRBD1|TRBV11-3
CASSLQGAVNEQFF
TGTGCCAGCAGCTTACAGGGGGCGGTCAATGAGCAGTTCTTC
>TRBJ2-1|many|TRBD1|TRBV28
CASSLTGTVVNNEQFF
TGTGCCAGCAGTTTGACCGGGACAGTAGTAAACAATGAGCAGTTCTTC
>TRBJ1-5|many|TRBD1|TRBV20-1
CSARGGGGPKEHF
TGCAGTGCTAGGGGCGGAGGGGGCCCCAAGGAGCATTTT
>TRBJ1-6|few|NA|TRBV5-1
CASSLDSYGWGSPLHF
TGCGCCAGCAGCTTGGACTCTTACGGGTGGGGTTCACCCCTCCACTTT
>TRBJ2-1|few|TRBD1|TRBV14
CASRRTGEDNEQFF
TGTGCCAGCAGGCGGACAGGGGAGGACAATGAGCAGTTCTTC
>TRBJ2-7|many|NA|TRBV14
CASSQDTGLSSYEQYF
TGTGCCAGCAGCCAAGACACAGGGCTTAGCTCCTACGAGCAGTACTTC
>TRBJ2-4|few|NA|TRBV20-1
CSARESVTKNIQYF
TGCAGTGCTAGAGAATCGGTAACCAAAAACATTCAGTACTTC
>TRBJ2-7|NA|NA|TRBV4-1
CASSPGGTREKQYF
TGCGCCAGCAGCCCTGGGGGGACCAGGGAAAAGCAGTACTTC
>TRBJ2-7|NA|TRBD2|TRBV2
CASKRGPYEQYF
TGTGCCAGCAAGCGGGGACCCTACGAGCAGTACTTC
>TRBJ2-3|many|NA|TRBV7-7
CASSLSVSSTDTQYF
TGTGCCAGCAGCTTATCGGTATCTAGCACAGATACGCAGTATTTT
>TRBJ2-1|many|NA|TRBV7-6
CASSLASGGYEQFF
TGTGCCAGCAGCTTAGCGAGTGGGGGGTATGAGCAGTTCTTC
>TRBJ2-5|few|NA|TRBV4-1
CASSQGEWETQYF
TGCGCCAGCAGCCAAGGCGAGTGGGAGACCCAGTACTTC
>TRBJ2-2|many|NA|TRBV12-3/TRBV12-4
CASSVPGRGAGELFF
TGTGCCAGCAGTGTACCGGGACGTGGGGCCGGGGAGCTGTTTTTT
>TRBJ1-5|NA|NA|TRBV6-2/TRBV6-3
CASGYNQPQHF
TGTGCCAGCGGATACAATCAGCCCCAGCATTTT
>TRBJ1-5|few|TRBD1|TRBV12-3/TRBV12-4
CASSFGDRGNQPQHF
TGTGCCAGCAGTTTCGGGGACAGGGGGAATCAGCCCCAGCATTTT
>TRBJ2-1|many|TRBD2|TRBV4-1
CASSQKRESSYNEQFF
TGCGCCAGCAGCCAGAAGCGGGAAAGCTCCTACAATGAGCAGTTCTTC
>TRBJ2-3|many|TRBD2|TRBV7-2
CAIDPQASGYSTDTQYF
TGTGCCATCGACCCCCAGGCTAGCGGGTATAGCACAGATACGCAGTATTTT
>TRBJ2-6|many|NA|TRBV5-1
CASSPTKTGANVLTF
TGCGCCAGCAGCCCAACGAAAACTGGGGCCAACGTCCTGACTTTC
>TRBJ2-3|few|NA|TRBV27
CASSFGGWGTQYF
TGTGCCAGCAGTTTTGGGGGATGGGGTACGCAGTATTTT
>TRBJ2-2|many|TRBD2|TRBV5-1
CASSSGWLAGTGELFF
TGCGCCAGCAGCTCCGGGTGGCTAGCGGGGACCGGGGAGCTGTTTTTT
>TRBJ2-1|many|NA|TRBV20-1
CSARGPTPHEQFF
TGCAGTGCTAGAGGCCCTACACCACATGAGCAGTTCTTC
>TRBJ2-3|NA|NA|TRBV24-1
CATKGDRTDTQYF
TGTGCCACCAAGGGGGACCGCACAGATACGCAGTATTTT
>TRBJ2-5|many|TRBD2|TRBV12-3/TRBV12-4
CASSVSGRETQYF
TGTGCCAGCAGCGTTAGCGGGAGAGAGACCCAGTACTTC
>TRBJ2-1|few|NA|TRBV20-1
CSEKGIRNVDEQFF
TGCAGTGAAAAGGGGATTCGAAATGTGGATGAGCAGTTCTTC
>TRBJ2-2|NA|NA|TRBV28
CASSFSIRNTGELFF
TGTGCCAGCAGTTTTTCAATCCGGAACACCGGGGAGCTGTTTTTT
>TRBJ2-3|NA|NA|TRBV28
CASSSRQASGTDTQYF
TGTGCCAGCAGTTCGCGACAGGCCAGTGGCACAGATACGCAGTATTTT